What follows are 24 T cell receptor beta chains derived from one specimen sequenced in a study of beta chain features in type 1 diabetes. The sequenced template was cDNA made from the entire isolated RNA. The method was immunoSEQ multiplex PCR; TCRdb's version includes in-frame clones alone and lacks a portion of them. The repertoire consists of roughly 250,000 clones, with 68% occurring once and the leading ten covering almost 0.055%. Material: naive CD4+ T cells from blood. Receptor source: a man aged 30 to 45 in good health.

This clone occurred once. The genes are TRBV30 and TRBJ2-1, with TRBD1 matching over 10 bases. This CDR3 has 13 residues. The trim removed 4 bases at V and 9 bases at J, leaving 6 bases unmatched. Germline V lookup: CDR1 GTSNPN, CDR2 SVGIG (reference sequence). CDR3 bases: TGTGCCTGGAACCGGGACAGGGGAGGTGAGCAGTTCTTC. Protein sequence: CAWNRDRGGEQFF.

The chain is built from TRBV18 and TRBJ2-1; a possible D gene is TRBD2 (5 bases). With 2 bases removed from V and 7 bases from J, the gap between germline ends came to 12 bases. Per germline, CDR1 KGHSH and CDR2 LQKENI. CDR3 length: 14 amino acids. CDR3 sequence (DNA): TGTGCCAGCTCACCAAGGGCAGAGGGAAATGAGCAGTTCTTC. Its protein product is CASSPRAEGNEQFF.

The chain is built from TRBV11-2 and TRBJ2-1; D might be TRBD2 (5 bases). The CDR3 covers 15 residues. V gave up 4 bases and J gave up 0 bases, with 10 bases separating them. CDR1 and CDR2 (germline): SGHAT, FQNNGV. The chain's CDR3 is CASSSLASSYNEQFF. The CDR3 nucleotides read TGTGCCAGCAGCTCCTTAGCGAGCTCCTACAATGAGCAGTTCTTC.

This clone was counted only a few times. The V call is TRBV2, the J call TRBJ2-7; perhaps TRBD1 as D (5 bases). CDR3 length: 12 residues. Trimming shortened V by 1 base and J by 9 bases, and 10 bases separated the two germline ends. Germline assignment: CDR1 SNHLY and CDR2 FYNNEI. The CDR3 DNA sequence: TGTGCCAGCAGTGAAGGACAGTTCCGGCAGTACTTC. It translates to CASSEGQFRQYF. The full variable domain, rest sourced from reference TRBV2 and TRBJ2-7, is EPEVTQTPSHQVTQMGQEVILRCVPISNHLYFYWYRQILGQKVEFLVSFYNNEISEKSEIFDDQFSVERPDGSNFTLKIRSTKLEDSAMYFCASSEGQFRQYFGPGTRLTVT.

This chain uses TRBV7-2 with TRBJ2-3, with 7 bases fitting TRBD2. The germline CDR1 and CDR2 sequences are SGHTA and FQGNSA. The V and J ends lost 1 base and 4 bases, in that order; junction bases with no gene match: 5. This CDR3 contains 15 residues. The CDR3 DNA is TGTGCCAGCAGCTTAGTGCGGGAGCGTCCAGATACGCAGTATTTT. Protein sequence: CASSLVRERPDTQYF. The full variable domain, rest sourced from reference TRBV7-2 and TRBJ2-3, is GAGVSQSPSNKVTEKGKDVELRCDPISGHTALYWYRQSLGQGLEFLIYFQGNSAPDKSGLPSDRFSAERTGGSVSTLTIQRTQQEDSAVYLCASSLVRERPDTQYFGPGTRLTVL.

The CDR3 loop is CASSVGEPGPGYTF. The CDR3, as DNA: TGTGCCAGCAGCGTAGGAGAACCGGGCCCCGGCTACACCTTC. V gene TRBV9 combines with J gene TRBJ1-2; no reliable D call. CDR1 is SGDLS and CDR2 is YYNGEE in the germline V gene. V lost 0 bases to trimming and J lost 8 bases, with 14 bases between them. The CDR3 contains 14 residues.

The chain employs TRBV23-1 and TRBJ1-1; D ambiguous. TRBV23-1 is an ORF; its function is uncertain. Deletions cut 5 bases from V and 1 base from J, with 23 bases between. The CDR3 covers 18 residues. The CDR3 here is CASSLTLLGEARNTEAFF. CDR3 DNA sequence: TGCGCCAGCAGTTTAACCTTACTCGGGGAAGCTCGGAACACTGAAGCTTTCTTT.

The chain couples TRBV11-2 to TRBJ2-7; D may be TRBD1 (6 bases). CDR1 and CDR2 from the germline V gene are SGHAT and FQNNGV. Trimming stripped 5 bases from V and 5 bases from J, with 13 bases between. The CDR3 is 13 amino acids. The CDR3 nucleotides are TGTGCCAGCAGCCCGGGACACCTAAACGAGCAGTACTTC. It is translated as CASSPGHLNEQYF.

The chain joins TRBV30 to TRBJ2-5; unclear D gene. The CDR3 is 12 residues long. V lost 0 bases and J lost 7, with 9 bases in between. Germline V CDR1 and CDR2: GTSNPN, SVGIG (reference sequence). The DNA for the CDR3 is TGTGCCTGGAGTGTCCCCCCGAGGACCCAGTACTTC. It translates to CAWSVPPRTQYF.

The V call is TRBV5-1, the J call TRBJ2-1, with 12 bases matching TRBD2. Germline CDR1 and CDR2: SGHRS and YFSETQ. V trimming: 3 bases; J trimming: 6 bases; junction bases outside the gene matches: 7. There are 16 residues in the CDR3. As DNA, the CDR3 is TGCGCCAGCAGCTCCCTTACACTAGCGGGGGGCAATGAGCAGTTCTTC. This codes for CASSSLTLAGGNEQFF.

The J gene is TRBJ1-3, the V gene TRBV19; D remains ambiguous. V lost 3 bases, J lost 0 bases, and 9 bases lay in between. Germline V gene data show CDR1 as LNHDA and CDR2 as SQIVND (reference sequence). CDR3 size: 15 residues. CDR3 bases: TGTGCCAGTAGTATCAAGACACTCTCTGGAAACACCATATATTTT. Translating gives CASSIKTLSGNTIYF.

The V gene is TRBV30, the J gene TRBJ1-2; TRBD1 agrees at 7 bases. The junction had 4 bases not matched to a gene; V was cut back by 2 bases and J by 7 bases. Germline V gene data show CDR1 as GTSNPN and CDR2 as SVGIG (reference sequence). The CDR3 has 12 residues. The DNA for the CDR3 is TGTGCCTGGAGTTCCGGGACAGCTGGCTACACCTTC. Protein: CAWSSGTAGYTF.

The DNA of the CDR3 is TGTGCCAGCAGCTTAGTTACGAGTGAGCAGTTCTTC. It yields the protein CASSLVTSEQFF. V usage is TRBV7-8 and J usage is TRBJ2-1; D is undetermined. V shed 1 base and J shed 9 bases, with 7 bases lying between them. Germline V gene lookup returns CDR1 SGHVS and CDR2 FQNEAQ. This CDR3 has 12 amino acids.

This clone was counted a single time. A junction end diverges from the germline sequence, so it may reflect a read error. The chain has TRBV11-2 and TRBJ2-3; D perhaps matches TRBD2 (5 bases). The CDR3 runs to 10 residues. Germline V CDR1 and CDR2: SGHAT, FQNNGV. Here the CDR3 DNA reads TGTGCCAGCAGCTTAGTACTAGAGGATTTT. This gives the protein CASSLVLEDF.

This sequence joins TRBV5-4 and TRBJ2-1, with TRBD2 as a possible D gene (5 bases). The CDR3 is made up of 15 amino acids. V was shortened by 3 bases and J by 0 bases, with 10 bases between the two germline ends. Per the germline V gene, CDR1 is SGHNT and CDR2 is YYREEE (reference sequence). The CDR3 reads CASSSGKSSYNEQFF. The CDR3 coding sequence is TGTGCCAGCAGCTCGGGGAAAAGCTCCTACAATGAGCAGTTCTTC.

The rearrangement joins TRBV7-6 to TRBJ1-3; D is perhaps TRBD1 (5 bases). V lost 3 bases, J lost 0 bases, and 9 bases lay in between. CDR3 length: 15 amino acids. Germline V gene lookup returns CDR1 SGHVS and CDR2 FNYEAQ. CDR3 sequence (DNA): TGTGCCAGCAGCTTGACAGCGATCTCTGGAAACACCATATATTTT. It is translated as CASSLTAISGNTIYF.

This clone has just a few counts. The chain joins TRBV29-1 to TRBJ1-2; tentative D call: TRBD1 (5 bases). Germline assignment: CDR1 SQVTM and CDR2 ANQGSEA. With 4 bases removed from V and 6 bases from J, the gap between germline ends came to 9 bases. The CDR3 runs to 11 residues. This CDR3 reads CSVAGQNGYTF. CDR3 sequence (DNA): TGCAGCGTTGCAGGACAAAATGGCTACACCTTC.

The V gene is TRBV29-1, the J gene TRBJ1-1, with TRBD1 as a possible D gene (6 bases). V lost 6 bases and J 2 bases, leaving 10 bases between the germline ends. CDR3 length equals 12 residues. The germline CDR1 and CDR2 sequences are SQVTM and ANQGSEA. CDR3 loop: CSVEQGNTEAFF. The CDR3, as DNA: TGCAGCGTGGAACAGGGTAACACTGAAGCTTTCTTT.

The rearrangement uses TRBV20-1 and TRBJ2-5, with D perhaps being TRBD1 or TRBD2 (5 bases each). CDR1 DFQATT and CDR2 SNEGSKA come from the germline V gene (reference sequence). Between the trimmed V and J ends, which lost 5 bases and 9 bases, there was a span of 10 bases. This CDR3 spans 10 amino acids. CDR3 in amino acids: CSAYGTAQYF. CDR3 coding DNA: TGCAGTGCTTACGGGACGGCCCAGTACTTC.

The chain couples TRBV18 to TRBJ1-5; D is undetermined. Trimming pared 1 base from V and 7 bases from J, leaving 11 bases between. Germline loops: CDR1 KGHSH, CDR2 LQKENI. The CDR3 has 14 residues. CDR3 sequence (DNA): TGTGCCAGCTCACCACGAAAGGGAACCCAGCCCCAGCATTTT. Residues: CASSPRKGTQPQHF.

CDR3: CAWTKGGETQYF. CDR3 DNA sequence: TGTGCCTGGACAAAGGGGGGAGAGACCCAGTACTTC. The chain is built from TRBV30 and TRBJ2-5, with D perhaps being TRBD1 or TRBD2 (6 bases each). The CDR3 covers 12 residues. The V gene's germline CDR1 is GTSNPN and CDR2 SVGIG (reference sequence). With 4 bases removed from V and 4 bases from J, the gap between germline ends came to 10 bases. Combining the CDR3 with reference TRBV30 and TRBJ2-5 gives the whole variable domain SQTIHQWPATLVQPVGSPLSLECTVEGTSNPNLYWYRQAAGRGLQLLFYSVGIGQISSEVPQNLSASRPQDRQFILSSKKLLLSDSGFYLCAWTKGGETQYFGPGTRLLVL.

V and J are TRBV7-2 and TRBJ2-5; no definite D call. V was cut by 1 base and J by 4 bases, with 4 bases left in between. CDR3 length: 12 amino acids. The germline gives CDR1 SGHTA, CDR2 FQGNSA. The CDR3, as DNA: TGTGCCAGCAGCTTAGGGCCAGAGACCCAGTACTTC. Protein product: CASSLGPETQYF.

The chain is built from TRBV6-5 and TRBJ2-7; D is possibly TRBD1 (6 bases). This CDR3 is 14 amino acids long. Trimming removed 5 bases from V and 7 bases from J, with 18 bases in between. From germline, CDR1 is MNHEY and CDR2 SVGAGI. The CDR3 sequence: CASSQGRLVGEQYF. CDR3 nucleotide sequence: TGTGCCAGCAGTCAGGGGCGATTAGTGGGTGAGCAGTACTTC.

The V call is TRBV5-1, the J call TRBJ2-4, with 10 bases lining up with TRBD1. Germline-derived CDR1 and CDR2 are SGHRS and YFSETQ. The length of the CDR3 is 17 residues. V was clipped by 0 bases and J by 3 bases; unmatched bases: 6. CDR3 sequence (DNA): TGCGCCAGCAGCTTGGATTTCCGGGACAGGGGCAAAAACATTCAGTACTTC. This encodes CASSLDFRDRGKNIQYF.